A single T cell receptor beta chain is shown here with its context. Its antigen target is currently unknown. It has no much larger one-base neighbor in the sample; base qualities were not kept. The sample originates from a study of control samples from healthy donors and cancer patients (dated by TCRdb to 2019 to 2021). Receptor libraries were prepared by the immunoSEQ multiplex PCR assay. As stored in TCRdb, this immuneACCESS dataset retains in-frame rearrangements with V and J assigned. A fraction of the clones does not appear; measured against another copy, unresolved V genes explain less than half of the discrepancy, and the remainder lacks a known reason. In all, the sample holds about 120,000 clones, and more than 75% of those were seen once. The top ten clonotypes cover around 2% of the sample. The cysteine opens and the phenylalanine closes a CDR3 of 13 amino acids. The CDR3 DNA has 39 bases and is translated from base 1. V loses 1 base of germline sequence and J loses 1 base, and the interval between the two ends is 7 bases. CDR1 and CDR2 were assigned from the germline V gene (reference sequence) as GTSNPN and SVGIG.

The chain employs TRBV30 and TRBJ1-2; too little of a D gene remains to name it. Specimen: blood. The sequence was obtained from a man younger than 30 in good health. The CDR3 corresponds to CAWSDDGNYGYTF. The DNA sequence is TGTGCCTGGAGTGACGACGGTAACTATGGCTACACCTTC.